This T cell receptor (beta chain) came from a study of T-cell reconstitution after alpha-beta-depleted transplantation in children. The CDR3 is made up of 13 amino acids. Germline-derived CDR1 and CDR2 are DFQATT and SNEGSKA (reference sequence). Trimming took off 5 bases at V and 1 base at J, with 8 bases between the two ends. This clonotype was seen at least ten times. Its antigen is still unknown. Overall study findings and caveats: Where alpha-beta T cells came from about two months after transplant was reportedly several hundred expanded graft clones.

Library preparation (for TCRbeta) was performed with unique molecular identifiers. In TCRdb, the PCR reads were re-called with MiXCR into one record per CDR3 protein. The sample contains hundreds of thousands of distinct CDR3 sequences, over 10% of which appear only once. This sequence was found in a girl aged 2 to 10 with congenital amegakaryocytic thrombocytopenia, due to receive a stem cell transplant. V usage is TRBV20-1 and J usage is TRBJ2-2, with D tentatively TRBD1 or TRBD2 (5 bases each). The sample here was PBMCs, taken before TCRalphabeta/CD19-depleted stem cell transplant. The CDR3 coding sequence is TGCAGTGCTGGGGGACGGAACACCGGGGAGCTGTTTTTT. Protein: CSAGGRNTGELFF.